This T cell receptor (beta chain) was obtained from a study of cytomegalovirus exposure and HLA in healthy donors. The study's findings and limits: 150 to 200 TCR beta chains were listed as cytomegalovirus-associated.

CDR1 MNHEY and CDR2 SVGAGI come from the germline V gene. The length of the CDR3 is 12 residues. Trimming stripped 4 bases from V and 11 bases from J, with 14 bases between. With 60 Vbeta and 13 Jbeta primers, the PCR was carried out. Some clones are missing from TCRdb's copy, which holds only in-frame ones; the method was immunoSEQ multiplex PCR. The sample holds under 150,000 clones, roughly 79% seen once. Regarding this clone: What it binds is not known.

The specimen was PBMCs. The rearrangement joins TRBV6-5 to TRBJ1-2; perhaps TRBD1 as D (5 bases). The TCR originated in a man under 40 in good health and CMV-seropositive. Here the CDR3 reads CASSFGTGLYTF. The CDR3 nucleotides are TGTGCCAGCAGTTTCGGGACGGGACTATACACCTTC.